This T cell receptor (delta chain) was identified in a study of Vδ1+ human thymocytes. Germline V gene sequence: CDR1 GEAIGNYY, CDR2 EKD. The length of the CDR3 is 12 residues. The template was reverse-transcribed extracted RNA. Multiplex PCR used pooled V-gene forward primers and a constant-region reverse primer to amplify CDR3s. TCRdb called clones anew from the multiplex PCR reads with CATT. The sample gives about 25,000 delta-chain clones, around 7.7% of which show up once; roughly 1% is in the top ten. Points on this clone: Its antigen is as yet unknown. Since a much larger clone is just one base distant, this may be a read error. The same CDR3 arises from other DNA sequences in this sample as well.

The study, taken as a whole, reports: In the thymus, TRG and TRD repertoires looked highly polyclonal with Gaussian CDR3 lengths.

Alphabeta T cells were depleted, then CD3+ Vdelta1+ Vdelta2- thymocytes were FACS-sorted. The source of this sequence is a girl in the first two years of life who had congenital heart surgery. V usage is TRDV2 and J usage is TRDJ2; no definite D call. Material for sequencing was Vdelta1+ gamma-delta thymocytes from the thymus. Subset in this sample: FACS-sorted CD3+ TCRalphabeta- TCRVdelta1+ TCRVdelta2- thymocytes. The CDR3 reads CACDTGPAQLFF. Written as DNA, the CDR3 is TGTGCCTGCGACACCGGTCCAGCACAACTCTTCTTT.